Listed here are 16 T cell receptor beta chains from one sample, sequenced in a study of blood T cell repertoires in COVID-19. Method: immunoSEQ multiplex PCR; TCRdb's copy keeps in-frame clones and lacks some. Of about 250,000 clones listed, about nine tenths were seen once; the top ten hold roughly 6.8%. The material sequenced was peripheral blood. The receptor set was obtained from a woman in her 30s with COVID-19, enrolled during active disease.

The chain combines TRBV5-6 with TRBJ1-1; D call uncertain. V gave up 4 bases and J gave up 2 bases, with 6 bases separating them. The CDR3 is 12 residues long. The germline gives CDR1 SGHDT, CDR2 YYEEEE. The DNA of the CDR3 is TGTGCCAGCAGCCGACTTAACACTGAAGCTTTCTTT. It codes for CASSRLNTEAFF.

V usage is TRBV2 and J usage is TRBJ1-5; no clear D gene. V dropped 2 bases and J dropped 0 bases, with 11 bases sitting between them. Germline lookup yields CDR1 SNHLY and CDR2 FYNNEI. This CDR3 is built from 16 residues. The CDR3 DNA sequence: TGTGCCAGCAGTGAATACGGAGGATCTAGCAATCAGCCCCAGCATTTT. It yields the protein CASSEYGGSSNQPQHF. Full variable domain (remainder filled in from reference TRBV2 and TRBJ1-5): EPEVTQTPSHQVTQMGQEVILRCVPISNHLYFYWYRQILGQKVEFLVSFYNNEISEKSEIFDDQFSVERPDGSNFTLKIRSTKLEDSAMYFCASSEYGGSSNQPQHFGDGTRLSIL.

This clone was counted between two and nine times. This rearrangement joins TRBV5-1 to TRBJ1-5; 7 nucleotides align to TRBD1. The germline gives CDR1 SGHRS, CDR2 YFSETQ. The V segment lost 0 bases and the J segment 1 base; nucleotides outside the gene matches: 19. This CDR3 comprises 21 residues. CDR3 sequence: CASSLGPGGYFRFGSNQPQHF. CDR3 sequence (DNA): TGCGCCAGCAGCTTGGGGCCAGGGGGGTATTTTCGGTTCGGAAGCAATCAGCCCCAGCATTTT.

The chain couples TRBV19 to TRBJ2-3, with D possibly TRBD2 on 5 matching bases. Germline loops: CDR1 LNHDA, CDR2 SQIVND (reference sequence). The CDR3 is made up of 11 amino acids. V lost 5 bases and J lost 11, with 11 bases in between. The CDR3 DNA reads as TGTGCCAGTAGTGCCGGACTCTGGCAGTATTTT. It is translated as CASSAGLWQYF.

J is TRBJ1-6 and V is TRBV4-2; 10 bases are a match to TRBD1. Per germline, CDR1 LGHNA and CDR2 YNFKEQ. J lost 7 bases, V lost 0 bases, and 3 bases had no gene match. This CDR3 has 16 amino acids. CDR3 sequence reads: CASSQETGGGNSPLHF. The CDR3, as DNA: TGTGCCAGCAGCCAAGAGACAGGGGGCGGGAATTCACCCCTCCACTTT.

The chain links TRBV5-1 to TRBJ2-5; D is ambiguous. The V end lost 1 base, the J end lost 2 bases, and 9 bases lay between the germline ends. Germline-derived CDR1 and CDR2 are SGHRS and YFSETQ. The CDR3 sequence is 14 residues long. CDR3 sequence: CASSLFILQETQYF. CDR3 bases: TGCGCCAGCAGCTTGTTTATTCTTCAAGAGACCCAGTACTTC.

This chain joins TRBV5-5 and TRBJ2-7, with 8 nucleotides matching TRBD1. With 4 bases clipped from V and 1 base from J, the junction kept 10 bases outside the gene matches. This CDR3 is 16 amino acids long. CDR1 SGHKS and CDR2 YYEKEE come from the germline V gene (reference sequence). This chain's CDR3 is CASSGGQGLSSYEQYV. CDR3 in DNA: TGTGCCAGCAGCGGAGGACAGGGATTAAGTTCCTACGAGCAGTACGTC.

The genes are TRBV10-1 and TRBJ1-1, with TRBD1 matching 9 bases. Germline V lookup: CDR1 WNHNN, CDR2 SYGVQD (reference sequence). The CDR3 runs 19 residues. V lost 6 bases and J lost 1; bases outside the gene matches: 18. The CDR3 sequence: CASSRTFPYRTGANTEAFF. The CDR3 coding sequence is TGCGCCAGCAGCCGAACTTTTCCCTACCGGACAGGGGCGAACACTGAAGCTTTCTTT.

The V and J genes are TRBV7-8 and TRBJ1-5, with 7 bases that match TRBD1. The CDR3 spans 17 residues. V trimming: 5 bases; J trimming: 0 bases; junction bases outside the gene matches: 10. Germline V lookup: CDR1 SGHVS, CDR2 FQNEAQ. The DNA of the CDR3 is TGTGCCAGCAGCCCAGACAGGGTAAGGGTTAGCAATCAGCCCCAGCATTTT. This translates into CASSPDRVRVSNQPQHF.

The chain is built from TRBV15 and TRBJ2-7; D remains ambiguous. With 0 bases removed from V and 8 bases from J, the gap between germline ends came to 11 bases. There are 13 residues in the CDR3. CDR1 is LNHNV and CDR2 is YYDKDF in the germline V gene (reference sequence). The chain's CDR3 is CATSRDLTLQQYF. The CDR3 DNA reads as TGTGCCACCAGCAGAGATCTGACTCTCCAGCAGTACTTC.

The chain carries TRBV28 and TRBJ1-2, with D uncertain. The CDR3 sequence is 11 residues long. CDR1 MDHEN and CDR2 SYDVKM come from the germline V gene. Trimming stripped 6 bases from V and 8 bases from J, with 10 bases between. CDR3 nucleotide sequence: TGTGCCAGCAGCTTCCGCGGGGGCTACACCTTC. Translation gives CASSFRGGYTF.

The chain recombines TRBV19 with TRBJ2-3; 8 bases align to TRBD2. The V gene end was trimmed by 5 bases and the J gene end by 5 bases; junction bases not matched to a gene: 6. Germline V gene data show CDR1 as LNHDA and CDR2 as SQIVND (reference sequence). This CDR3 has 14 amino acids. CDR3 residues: CASSAQRELDTQYF. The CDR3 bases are TGTGCCAGTAGTGCCCAGCGGGAGTTAGATACGCAGTATTTT.

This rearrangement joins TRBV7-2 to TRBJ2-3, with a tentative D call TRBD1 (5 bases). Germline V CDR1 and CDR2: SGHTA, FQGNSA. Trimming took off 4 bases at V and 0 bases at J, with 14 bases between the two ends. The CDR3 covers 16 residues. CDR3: CASSSQALRSTDTQYF. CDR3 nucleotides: TGTGCCAGCAGCTCACAGGCCCTGCGGAGCACAGATACGCAGTATTTT. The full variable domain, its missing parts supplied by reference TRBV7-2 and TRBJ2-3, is GAGVSQSPSNKVTEKGKDVELRCDPISGHTALYWYRQSLGQGLEFLIYFQGNSAPDKSGLPSDRFSAERTGGSVSTLTIQRTQQEDSAVYLCASSSQALRSTDTQYFGPGTRLTVL.

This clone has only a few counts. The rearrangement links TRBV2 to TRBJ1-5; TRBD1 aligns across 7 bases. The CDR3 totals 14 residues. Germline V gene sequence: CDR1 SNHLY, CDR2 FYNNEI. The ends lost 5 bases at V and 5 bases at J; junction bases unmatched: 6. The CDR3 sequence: CASSSVQGDQPQHF. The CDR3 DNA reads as TGTGCCAGCAGTTCGGTCCAGGGGGATCAGCCCCAGCATTTT.

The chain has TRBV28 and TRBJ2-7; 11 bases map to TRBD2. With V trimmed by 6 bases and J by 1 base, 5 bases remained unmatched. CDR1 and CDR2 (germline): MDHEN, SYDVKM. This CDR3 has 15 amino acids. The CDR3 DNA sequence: TGTGCCAGCAGCTTCCTAGCGGGGGGTTCCTACGAGCAGTACTTC. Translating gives CASSFLAGGSYEQYF.

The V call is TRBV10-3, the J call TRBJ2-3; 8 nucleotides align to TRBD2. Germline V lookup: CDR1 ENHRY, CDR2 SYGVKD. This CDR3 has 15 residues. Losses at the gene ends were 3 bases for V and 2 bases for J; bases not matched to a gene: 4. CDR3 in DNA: TGTGCCATCAGTGAAGGACTAGCTAACACAGATACGCAGTATTTT. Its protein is CAISEGLANTDTQYF.